These T cell receptor beta chains were read from a single sample in a study of T cell responses to AZD1222 COVID-19 vaccine. The assay was immunoSEQ multiplex PCR, and TCRdb's table has in-frame clones only and misses some. Of 110,000 to 150,000 clones detected, about nine tenths appear once; the ten largest clones hold approximately 1.7%. This material consisted of peripheral blood, taken on day 0 of AZD1222 vaccination. The source of these receptors is an adult in good health. Both conserved end residues are part of each CDR3. Fields, in order: D gene, J gene, V gene, clone size, CDR3 protein, CDR3 DNA. D genes are given only for firm matches. Only some rows state a clone size, as once, few, many or a class for expanded clones.

TRBD1,TRBJ2-4,TRBV7-8,-,CASSPDRVKNIQYF,TGTGCCAGCAGCCCGGACAGGGTCAAAAACATTCAGTACTTC
TRBD1,TRBJ1-6,TRBV5-6,-,CASSLSGQGISPLHF,TGTGCCAGCAGCTTGTCGGGACAGGGGATTTCACCCCTCCACTTT
-,TRBJ1-6,TRBV10-2,-,CASTVSGRRSYNSPLHF,TGCGCCAGCACCGTATCGGGCAGAAGATCCTATAATTCACCCCTCCACTTT
-,TRBJ1-1,TRBV7-9,-,CASSPSGRGNTEAFF,TGTGCCAGCAGCCCCTCGGGGCGTGGGAACACTGAAGCTTTCTTT
TRBD1,TRBJ1-2,TRBV29-1,-,CSVEDQDRGSEWREYGYTF,TGCAGCGTTGAAGATCAGGACAGGGGAAGCGAGTGGAGGGAATATGGCTACACCTTC
TRBD2,TRBJ2-7,TRBV4-2,few,CASSPLTSGGNYEQYF,TGTGCCAGCAGCCCTCTAACTAGCGGGGGGAACTACGAGCAGTACTTC
TRBD1,TRBJ2-3,TRBV19,once,CASSIPRQGKDTQYF,TGTGCCAGTAGTATACCCCGACAGGGAAAGGATACGCAGTATTTT
-,TRBJ2-1,TRBV9,-,CASSVGDSVKNEQFF,TGTGCCAGCAGCGTGGGAGACAGCGTCAAGAATGAGCAGTTCTTC
-,TRBJ1-3,TRBV7-9,-,CASSPGTDRPGNTIYF,TGTGCCAGCAGCCCTGGGACGGACAGACCGGGAAACACCATATATTTT
TRBD1,TRBJ2-7,TRBV29-1,-,CSVESRDRGHYEQYF,TGCAGCGTTGAGTCCCGAGACAGGGGGCACTACGAGCAGTACTTC
-,TRBJ1-2,TRBV28,-,CASSLQGEVYGYTF,TGTGCCAGCAGTTTACAGGGTGAGGTATATGGCTACACCTTC
TRBD2,TRBJ2-1,TRBV7-2,-,CASSSTSGSNEQFF,TGTGCCAGCAGCTCAACTAGCGGGAGCAATGAGCAGTTCTTC
-,TRBJ2-3,TRBV12-3/TRBV12-4,-,CASSLSADTQYF,TGTGCCAGCAGTTTAAGCGCAGATACGCAGTATTTT
-,TRBJ1-2,TRBV3-1/TRBV3-2,-,CASSQGRGYSGYTF,TGTGCCAGCAGCCAAGGTAGAGGGTATTCTGGCTACACCTTC
TRBD2,TRBJ2-2,TRBV7-3,-,CASSLTYGTSGGLNTGELFF,TGTGCCAGCAGCTTAACCTACGGGACTAGCGGAGGCCTCAACACCGGGGAGCTGTTTTTT
-,TRBJ1-1,TRBV12-3/TRBV12-4,-,CASSVGTNTEAFF,TGTGCCAGCAGCGTGGGGACCAACACTGAAGCTTTCTTT
-,TRBJ2-1,TRBV7-9,-,CASSVPGPHNEQFF,TGTGCCAGCAGCGTACCCGGACCCCACAATGAGCAGTTCTTC
TRBD1,TRBJ1-1,TRBV27,-,CASSARQGYPEAFF,TGTGCCAGCAGTGCTCGACAGGGTTACCCTGAAGCTTTCTTT
-,TRBJ2-1,TRBV6-5,-,CASQEYSYNEQFF,TGTGCCAGCCAGGAGTACTCCTACAATGAGCAGTTCTTC
-,TRBJ1-4,TRBV28,-,CASSLRGGPNEKLFF,TGTGCCAGCAGTTTGAGGGGCGGACCCAATGAAAAACTGTTTTTT
-,TRBJ1-2,TRBV28,-,CASRLRVYYGYTF,TGTGCCAGCCGTTTGAGGGTTTACTATGGCTACACCTTC
TRBD2,TRBJ2-7,TRBV9,-,CASGLAGSSPYYEQYF,TGTGCCAGCGGGCTAGCGGGGTCTTCACCCTACTACGAGCAGTACTTC
TRBD1,TRBJ2-7,TRBV19,-,CASSIRGQGYEQYF,TGTGCCAGTAGTATAAGGGGACAGGGGTACGAGCAGTACTTC
-,TRBJ2-7,TRBV4-1,-,CASSQEERLNGRSYF,TGCGCCAGCAGCCAAGAGGAGAGGCTAAACGGACGCTCGTACTTC
-,TRBJ2-7,TRBV4-1,-,CASSQDKGDGGSFYEQYF,TGCGCCAGCAGCCAAGATAAGGGGGACGGAGGATCCTTCTACGAGCAGTACTTC
-,TRBJ1-2,TRBV19,-,CASSRDTDGYTF,TGTGCCAGTAGCCGGGACACCGATGGCTACACCTTC
-,TRBJ1-4,TRBV5-4,-,CASSFPGREEKLFF,TGTGCCAGCAGCTTTCCGGGGCGGGAAGAAAAACTGTTTTTT
-,TRBJ1-5,TRBV28,-,CASSFLGAGQPQHF,TGTGCCAGCAGTTTCTTAGGCGCAGGGCAGCCCCAGCATTTT
-,TRBJ1-4,TRBV25-1,-,CASSDIREEKLFF,TGTGCCAGCAGTGATATCCGGGAGGAAAAACTGTTTTTT
-,TRBJ2-7,TRBV5-1,-,CASSRQSSYEQYF,TGCGCCAGCAGCCGACAAAGCTCCTACGAGCAGTACTTC
-,TRBJ1-5,TRBV7-2,-,CASSYGVQPQHF,TGTGCCAGCAGTTACGGGGTGCAGCCCCAGCATTTT
-,TRBJ2-5,TRBV5-1,-,CASSPRPGEETQYF,TGCGCCAGCAGCCCGAGGCCAGGCGAAGAGACCCAGTACTTC
TRBD1,TRBJ1-1,TRBV12-3/TRBV12-4,-,CASSFAQGAGAFF,TGTGCCAGCAGTTTCGCGCAGGGGGCAGGAGCTTTCTTT
TRBD2,TRBJ2-1,TRBV25-1,-,CASSVAGEIYNEQFF,TGTGCCAGCAGCGTAGCGGGAGAAATCTACAATGAGCAGTTCTTC
-,TRBJ1-1,TRBV6-5,-,CASSYRQSGTEAFF,TGTGCCAGCAGTTATCGGCAGTCGGGCACTGAAGCTTTCTTT
-,TRBJ2-3,TRBV3-1/TRBV3-2,-,CASSQVFGLVRTDTQYF,TGTGCCAGCAGCCAAGTATTCGGGCTAGTAAGGACAGATACGCAGTATTTT
TRBD1,TRBJ1-1,TRBV7-2,-,CASSLGTGWNTEAFF,TGTGCCAGCAGCTTAGGGACAGGGTGGAACACTGAAGCTTTCTTT
TRBD2,TRBJ2-3,TRBV11-1,-,CASSSVAGEPDTQYF,TGTGCCAGCAGCTCTGTAGCGGGAGAGCCGGATACGCAGTATTTT
-,TRBJ2-2,TRBV12-3/TRBV12-4,-,CASSTSYTGELFF,TGTGCCAGCAGCACCTCTTACACCGGGGAGCTGTTTTTT
-,TRBJ2-7,TRBV6-5,once,CASRDTIDEQYF,TGTGCCAGCAGGGATACCATAGACGAGCAGTACTTC
-,TRBJ1-6,TRBV11-2,-,CASSPGMYIGNSPLHF,TGTGCCAGCAGCCCGGGAATGTATATCGGTAATTCACCCCTCCACTTT